This is a list of T cell receptor beta chains from one sample in a study of T cells in Graves' hyperthyroidism and ophthalmopathy. TCRdb re-called the multiplex PCR reads with MiXCR, one entry per CDR3 protein. The sample carries 400,000 to 500,000 distinct CDR3 sequences, approximately 15% recorded once. Sequencing was done on a sample of blood. These receptors originate from a man between 18 and 29 years old with Graves' ophthalmopathy. CDR3s include the opening cysteine and the closing phenylalanine or tryptophan. The order of the fields is CDR3 DNA, CDR3 protein, D gene, V gene, J gene, clone size. The D gene is left open where the match is weak. Clone size is stated in some rows and not others, as once, few, many or a class when expanded.

CDR3 DNA: TGTGCCAGCAGCTTAGGGCGGGGGGGCCCCCACAATGAGCAGTTCTTC; CDR3 protein: CASSLGRGGPHNEQFF; D gene: TRBD2; V gene: TRBV7-2; J gene: TRBJ2-1; clone size: .
CDR3 DNA: TGTGCCAGTGCGACAGGGGGGGCCAATCAGCCCCAGCATTTT; CDR3 protein: CASATGGANQPQHF; D gene: TRBD1; V gene: TRBV19; J gene: TRBJ1-5; clone size: .
CDR3 DNA: TGTGCCAGTAGTCCTCGACCCGATCAGCCCCAGCATTTT; CDR3 protein: CASSPRPDQPQHF; D gene: .; V gene: TRBV19; J gene: TRBJ1-5; clone size: .
CDR3 DNA: TGTGCCAGCAGTCCTAGATCCCCGGGACCAAGCTCCTACAATGAGCAGTTCTTC; CDR3 protein: CASSPRSPGPSSYNEQFF; D gene: .; V gene: TRBV27; J gene: TRBJ2-1; clone size: many
CDR3 DNA: TGTGCCAGCACAAAGGGTCTCACTGAAGCTTTCTTT; CDR3 protein: CASTKGLTEAFF; D gene: .; V gene: TRBV27; J gene: TRBJ1-1; clone size: many
CDR3 DNA: TGTGCCTGGGGGACGAACTACGAGCAGTACTTC; CDR3 protein: CAWGTNYEQYF; D gene: .; V gene: TRBV30; J gene: TRBJ2-7; clone size: many
CDR3 DNA: TGTGCCAGCAGCCAAGATAAGAGCGCTAGCGGGAGGGCAGATACGCAGTATTTT; CDR3 protein: CASSQDKSASGRADTQYF; D gene: TRBD2; V gene: TRBV3-1; J gene: TRBJ2-3; clone size: .
CDR3 DNA: TGCAGTGCTATTCCAGGGTTTCAGCCCCAGCATTTT; CDR3 protein: CSAIPGFQPQHF; D gene: .; V gene: TRBV20-1; J gene: TRBJ1-5; clone size: .
CDR3 DNA: TGTGCCAGCAGACTAGGGCGCGGGAGTGGAGAGACCCAGTACTTC; CDR3 protein: CASRLGRGSGETQYF; D gene: TRBD2; V gene: TRBV12-3/TRBV12-4; J gene: TRBJ2-5; clone size: many
CDR3 DNA: TGTGCCAGCAGCTTATCTAGGGGAAACACCGGGGAGCTGTTTTTT; CDR3 protein: CASSLSRGNTGELFF; D gene: .; V gene: TRBV11-3; J gene: TRBJ2-2; clone size: many
CDR3 DNA: TGTGCCACCAGCAGAGATTTCCCAGAAACGCAGTATTTT; CDR3 protein: CATSRDFPETQYF; D gene: .; V gene: TRBV2; J gene: TRBJ2-3; clone size: .
CDR3 DNA: TGTGCCAGCAGTGAAGGGAACTATGGCTACACCTTC; CDR3 protein: CASSEGNYGYTF; D gene: .; V gene: TRBV2; J gene: TRBJ1-2; clone size: many
CDR3 DNA: TGTGCCAGCAGCCAAGATCTGGGACTAGCGGGACGGGAGACCCAGTACTTC; CDR3 protein: CASSQDLGLAGRETQYF; D gene: TRBD2; V gene: TRBV3-1; J gene: TRBJ2-5; clone size: many
CDR3 DNA: TGTGCCAGCAACCTAGAAGGAGGGTGGGGTGGGTACAATGAGCAGTTCTTC; CDR3 protein: CASNLEGGWGGYNEQFF; D gene: .; V gene: TRBV6-1; J gene: TRBJ2-1; clone size: .
CDR3 DNA: TGCAGTCCAGAAAGTAGCATTGGGTCCCATGAGCAGTTCTTC; CDR3 protein: CSPESSIGSHEQFF; D gene: .; V gene: TRBV20-1; J gene: TRBJ2-1; clone size: .
CDR3 DNA: TGTGCCAGCAGCTACCTGGGGAGAACCGGCGATGAGCAGTTCTTC; CDR3 protein: CASSYLGRTGDEQFF; D gene: .; V gene: TRBV2; J gene: TRBJ2-1; clone size: many
CDR3 DNA: TGTGCCAGTAGTATGGTCTGGACCTACGAGCAGTACTTC; CDR3 protein: CASSMVWTYEQYF; D gene: .; V gene: TRBV19; J gene: TRBJ2-7; clone size: many
CDR3 DNA: TGTGCCAGCAGACGGACAGGGGAGTCGGAGACCCAGTACTTC; CDR3 protein: CASRRTGESETQYF; D gene: TRBD1; V gene: TRBV11-1; J gene: TRBJ2-5; clone size: .
CDR3 DNA: TGTGCCTGGAACGGCTATGGCTACACCTTC; CDR3 protein: CAWNGYGYTF; D gene: .; V gene: TRBV30; J gene: TRBJ1-2; clone size: many
CDR3 DNA: TGTGCCAGCAGCCCTATCACACTCGGGGAGCTGTTTTTT; CDR3 protein: CASSPITLGELFF; D gene: .; V gene: TRBV28; J gene: TRBJ2-2; clone size: many
CDR3 DNA: TGTGCCAGCAGTTTTGTCGGGACAGGGGACTATGGCTACACCTTC; CDR3 protein: CASSFVGTGDYGYTF; D gene: TRBD1; V gene: TRBV12-3/TRBV12-4; J gene: TRBJ1-2; clone size: many
CDR3 DNA: TGTGCCAGCAGTGAAGCGCTTAGCAGATTCGACATGAACACTGAAGCTTTCTTT; CDR3 protein: CASSEALSRFDMNTEAFF; D gene: .; V gene: TRBV2; J gene: TRBJ1-1; clone size: many
CDR3 DNA: TGTGCCAGCAGTCACACCGGGGCCCAGCATACGCAGTATTTT; CDR3 protein: CASSHTGAQHTQYF; D gene: .; V gene: TRBV27; J gene: TRBJ2-3; clone size: many
CDR3 DNA: TGTGCCAGCATTAACGGTCCCGTTGGGGAGCAGTACTTC; CDR3 protein: CASINGPVGEQYF; D gene: .; V gene: TRBV28; J gene: TRBJ2-7; clone size: many
CDR3 DNA: TGCGCCAGCAGCCCAAGTCCTAGGGTTCATCAGCCCCAGCATTTT; CDR3 protein: CASSPSPRVHQPQHF; D gene: .; V gene: TRBV4-1; J gene: TRBJ1-5; clone size: few
CDR3 DNA: TGTGCCACCAGTGATTCCGGGACCCTAAGGGATACGCAGTATTTT; CDR3 protein: CATSDSGTLRDTQYF; D gene: .; V gene: TRBV24-1; J gene: TRBJ2-3; clone size: .
CDR3 DNA: TGCGCCAGCAGCTCGGGGGTCAGCGGGGGGGCTGGCGAGACCCAGTACTTC; CDR3 protein: CASSSGVSGGAGETQYF; D gene: TRBD2; V gene: TRBV5-1; J gene: TRBJ2-5; clone size: .
CDR3 DNA: TGTGCCAGCAGAGAGACGGACAGGGAAGAGACCCAGTACTTC; CDR3 protein: CASRETDREETQYF; D gene: TRBD1; V gene: TRBV7-9; J gene: TRBJ2-5; clone size: many
CDR3 DNA: TGTGCCAGCAGTCCCCAAGGACTAGCTGTTGAGCAGTTCTTC; CDR3 protein: CASSPQGLAVEQFF; D gene: TRBD2; V gene: TRBV27; J gene: TRBJ2-1; clone size: many
CDR3 DNA: TGTGCCACCAGTGATTCTGGACAGGGGGCCAGACAAGAGACCCAGTACTTC; CDR3 protein: CATSDSGQGARQETQYF; D gene: TRBD1; V gene: TRBV24-1; J gene: TRBJ2-5; clone size: many
CDR3 DNA: TGTGCCAGCAGCTTAGGGTGGGCGGTTGCTAACTATGGCTACACCTTC; CDR3 protein: CASSLGWAVANYGYTF; D gene: .; V gene: TRBV7-2; J gene: TRBJ1-2; clone size: many
CDR3 DNA: TGTGCCAGCTCACCACCCCCGGGCAGCTATGGCTACACCTTC; CDR3 protein: CASSPPPGSYGYTF; D gene: .; V gene: TRBV18; J gene: TRBJ1-2; clone size: many
CDR3 DNA: TGTGCCAGCAGTGCGACGGGGAGCAACAATGAGCAGTTCTTC; CDR3 protein: CASSATGSNNEQFF; D gene: .; V gene: TRBV2; J gene: TRBJ2-1; clone size: .
CDR3 DNA: TGTGCCAGCAGCCGCGGGGGACCCTCGAACACCGGGGAGCTGTTTTTT; CDR3 protein: CASSRGGPSNTGELFF; D gene: TRBD2; V gene: TRBV7-3; J gene: TRBJ2-2; clone size: many
CDR3 DNA: TGCGCCAGCAGCCAAGTAGGGGGAGTGGACTACGAGCAGTACTTC; CDR3 protein: CASSQVGGVDYEQYF; D gene: .; V gene: TRBV4-1; J gene: TRBJ2-7; clone size: many
CDR3 DNA: TGTGCCAGCAGACCGGGGAGCGGGACCTACGAGCAGTACTTC; CDR3 protein: CASRPGSGTYEQYF; D gene: TRBD2; V gene: TRBV3-1; J gene: TRBJ2-7; clone size: many
CDR3 DNA: TGTGCCATCCGACAGGGAGAGAGGGGTTCACCCCTCCACTTT; CDR3 protein: CAIRQGERGSPLHF; D gene: TRBD1; V gene: TRBV10-3; J gene: TRBJ1-6; clone size: few
CDR3 DNA: TGTGCCACCAGTGGCAGGGGGTTATTTCAGCCCCAGCATTTT; CDR3 protein: CATSGRGLFQPQHF; D gene: TRBD1; V gene: TRBV24-1; J gene: TRBJ1-5; clone size: .
CDR3 DNA: TGTGCCGCAGAACTAGGGAACACTGAAGCTTTCTTT; CDR3 protein: CAAELGNTEAFF; D gene: .; V gene: TRBV12-3/TRBV12-4; J gene: TRBJ1-1; clone size: many
CDR3 DNA: TGTGCCAGCAGCCTTAGCGGGACCTCCTACGAGCAGTACTTC; CDR3 protein: CASSLSGTSYEQYF; D gene: TRBD2; V gene: TRBV11-2; J gene: TRBJ2-7; clone size: many
CDR3 DNA: TGTGCCAGCAGTTACTCACCTGACAGGGGCTCCTACGAGCAGTACTTC; CDR3 protein: CASSYSPDRGSYEQYF; D gene: TRBD1; V gene: TRBV6-2/TRBV6-3; J gene: TRBJ2-7; clone size: .